Listed here is a single T cell receptor beta chain. Its antigen is still unknown. This record comes from a study of CXCR3-negative and CXCR3-positive naive CD8 T cells. The overall study: The total count of TRB reads reached about 135 million, and each library contributed about 1.5 +/- 0.3 million. Study-wide findings and caveats: Naive subsets displayed similar surface CD5, and TCR strength was inferred from TRB CDR3 properties. Naive CXCR3-negative cells resembled naive CXCR3-positive cells in TRBV-TRBJ usage; memory cells differed. More hydrophobic TRB CDR3s were found in CXCR3-positive naive cells than in CXCR3-negative naive cells.

This CDR3 is 13 amino acids long. Germline CDR1 and CDR2: SGHRS and YFSETQ. 5' RACE with UMI labels generated the TRB cDNA libraries. TCRdb reanalyzed the 5' RACE reads and collapses them to one entry per CDR3 protein, without DNA. The sample spans about 110,000 distinct CDR3 sequences; the ten largest clones claim 0.38%. V is TRBV5-1 and J is TRBJ1-1; without DNA, the TCRdb call of TRBD1 cannot be checked. The sequencing sample was made of naive CXCR3+ CD8+ T cells from blood. Subset specified: CD45RO-CCR7+CD27+CD95- naive CD8+ T cells expressing CXCR3 (TNR3+). This receptor was obtained from a human donor in good health. Some clones in this sample may be carry-over from other donors' samples. CDR3 amino acids: CASSLDGGTEAFF.